Each of the 15 T cell receptor beta chains below was sequenced from the same sample in a study of cytomegalovirus exposure and HLA in healthy donors. PCR used 60 Vbeta primers and 13 Jbeta primers. Some clones are missing from TCRdb's copy, which holds only in-frame ones; the method was immunoSEQ multiplex PCR. Of roughly 170,000 clones listed, approximately 81% are singletons. Input material: PBMCs. These receptors originate from a female donor in good health and CMV-seronegative.

V is TRBV28 and J is TRBJ2-7, with D unclear. Trimming took off 3 bases at V and 6 bases at J, with 12 bases between the two ends. This CDR3 spans 13 amino acids. Germline lookup yields CDR1 MDHEN and CDR2 SYDVKM. CDR3 DNA: TGTGCCAGCAGTTTGGGCAGATCCACCGAGCAGTACTTC. The encoded protein is CASSLGRSTEQYF.

The chain employs TRBV4-3 and TRBJ2-7; D not certain. Trimming took off 0 bases at V and 0 bases at J, with 9 bases between the two ends. The CDR3 runs 15 residues. CDR1 and CDR2 from the germline V gene are LGHNA and YSLEER. The CDR3 DNA follows: TGCGCCAGCAGCCAAGATAGTGTTAGCTCCTACGAGCAGTACTTC. It specifies CASSQDSVSSYEQYF.

V and J are TRBV30 and TRBJ1-1; no definite D call. In germline, CDR1 is GTSNPN, CDR2 SVGIG (reference sequence). There are 13 residues in the CDR3. Deletions cut 2 bases from V and 5 bases from J, with 12 bases between. Here the CDR3 DNA reads TGTGCCTGGAGTATAACCGCGGGGACTGAAGCTTTCTTT. It specifies CAWSITAGTEAFF.

Only one count was recorded for this clone. This chain uses TRBV11-2 with TRBJ2-7; 9 nucleotides line up with TRBD1. The germline gives CDR1 SGHAT, CDR2 FQNNGV. V dropped 4 bases and J dropped 2; count of bases not matched to a gene: 9. This CDR3 region has 16 residues. The CDR3 bases are TGTGCCAGCAGCTCTCTCACTAGACAGGGGGCCTACGAGCAGTACTTC. Amino acids: CASSSLTRQGAYEQYF.

Only a few counts were recorded for this clone. V and J are TRBV27 and TRBJ2-7; TRBD2 matches at 7 bases. Looked up from germline, CDR1 is MNHEY and CDR2 is SMNVEV (reference sequence). V dropped 2 bases and J dropped 2; count of bases not matched to a gene: 6. There are 15 residues in the CDR3. In DNA form, the CDR3 reads TGTGCCAGCAGTTTACGGTTTAGCGGGCCCTACGAGCAGTACTTC. Its translation is CASSLRFSGPYEQYF.

V gene TRBV7-9 combines with J gene TRBJ2-1; no clear D gene. There are 13 residues in the CDR3. V lost 4 bases and J 6 bases, leaving 10 bases between the germline ends. Germline V gives CDR1 SEHNR, CDR2 FQNEAQ (reference sequence). CDR3 DNA: TGTGCCAGCAGCTCAAGCACCCGCAATGAGCAGTTCTTC. Translation gives CASSSSTRNEQFF.

The rearrangement uses TRBV28 and TRBJ1-4, with 12 bases fitting TRBD1. Germline V lookup: CDR1 MDHEN, CDR2 SYDVKM. The V segment lost 3 bases and the J segment 2 bases; nucleotides outside the gene matches: 4. The CDR3 totals 17 residues. CDR3 sequence: CASSLGQGAATNEKLFF. CDR3 bases: TGTGCCAGCAGTTTGGGACAGGGGGCTGCTACTAATGAAAAACTGTTTTTT.

V usage is TRBV5-6 and J usage is TRBJ2-5, with D maybe TRBD2 (6 bases). This CDR3 has 11 amino acids. The ends were cut back, 3 bases at V and 7 bases at J, with 7 bases in the middle. The germline CDR1 and CDR2 sequences are SGHDT and YYEEEE. In DNA form, the CDR3 reads TGTGCCAGCAGCTCGCGGGGGACCCAGTACTTC. The encoded protein is CASSSRGTQYF.

Only a few counts were recorded for this clone. The chain has TRBV4-1 and TRBJ1-3, with no clear D. V shed 0 bases and J shed 3 bases, with 12 bases lying between them. Germline V CDR1 and CDR2: MGHRA, YSYEKL. The CDR3 consists of 16 residues. DNA for the CDR3: TGCGCCAGCAGCCAAGATTCGCGGGCCCGTGGAAACACCATATATTTT. Translating it yields CASSQDSRARGNTIYF.

The rearrangement links TRBV7-2 to TRBJ2-7; possibly TRBD1 for D (5 bases). The germline gives CDR1 SGHTA, CDR2 FQGNSA. The length of the CDR3 is 17 residues. V lost 5 bases, J lost 6 bases, and 26 bases lay in between. The CDR3 sequence is CASSLKPTVLGQFEQYF. The CDR3, as DNA: TGTGCCAGCAGCCTTAAACCGACAGTTCTTGGTCAGTTCGAGCAGTACTTC.

This chain uses TRBV6-5 with TRBJ2-5, with D tentatively TRBD2 (6 bases). CDR1 is MNHEY, CDR2 SVGAGI, per germline. This CDR3 is 13 amino acids long. The germline V and J ends were trimmed by 7 bases and 1 base, with 10 bases remaining between them. Written as DNA, the CDR3 is TGTGCCAGCACCCGGGACTTCCAAGAGACCCAGTACTTC. Translated: CASTRDFQETQYF.

A few counts support this clone. The chain employs TRBV12-2 and TRBJ1-3. TRBV12-2 is described as a pseudogene. This CDR3 spans 18 amino acids. CDR3 region: CASRLWGGGRLSGNTIYF. DNA for the CDR3: TGTGCAAGTCGCTTATGGGGCGGGGGGCGGCTCTCTGGAAACACCATATATTTT.

The chain recombines TRBV18 with TRBJ1-6; no reliable D call. Germline V lookup: CDR1 KGHSH, CDR2 LQKENI. With 6 bases removed from V and 7 bases from J, the gap between germline ends came to 10 bases. The CDR3 totals 13 residues. The DNA for the CDR3 is TGTGCCAGCTCCCCTGGGAGCAATTCACCCCTCCACTTT. It yields the protein CASSPGSNSPLHF. Variable domain in full (rest from reference TRBV18 and TRBJ1-6): NAGVMQNPRHLVRRRGQEARLRCSPMKGHSHVYWYRQLPEEGLKFMVYLQKENIIDESGMPKERFSAEFPKEGPSILRIQQVVRGDSAAYFCASSPGSNSPLHFGNGTRLTVT.

This clone appeared a few times. This chain uses TRBV28 with TRBJ1-5, with a possible D match to TRBD1 (5 bases). This CDR3 is built from 16 residues. Germline CDR1 MDHEN, CDR2 SYDVKM. V was shortened by 6 bases and J by 5 bases, with 20 bases between the two germline ends. This CDR3 is CASRTSWRGADQPQHF. The CDR3 DNA follows: TGTGCCAGCAGGACCTCCTGGAGGGGTGCAGATCAGCCCCAGCATTTT. Full variable domain (remainder filled in from reference TRBV28 and TRBJ1-5): DVKVTQSSRYLVKRTGEKVFLECVQDMDHENMFWYRQDPGLGLRLIYFSYDVKMKEKGDIPEGYSVSREKKERFSLILESASTNQTSMYLCASRTSWRGADQPQHFGDGTRLSIL.

This clone was counted between two and nine times. J is TRBJ2-7 and V is TRBV9, with 7 bases that match TRBD1. V dropped 0 bases and J dropped 8; count of bases not matched to a gene: 5. The CDR3 extends over 13 amino acids. CDR1 is SGDLS and CDR2 is YYNGEE in the germline V gene. The CDR3 DNA is TGTGCCAGCAGCGTAGGGGACAGCAGACAGCAGTACTTC. Its translation is CASSVGDSRQQYF.